This T cell receptor beta chain was retrieved from a study of vaccination effects on CD4 cells after COVID-19. Germline V CDR1 and CDR2: SGHNT, YYREEE (reference sequence). The CDR3 sequence is 13 residues long. V was trimmed by 0 bases and J by 11 bases, leaving 14 bases between them. Data came from immunoSEQ multiplex PCR; TCRdb stores just in-frame clones and leaves some out. This table holds more than 35,000 clones, more than 60% found once. Worth noting for this clone: Its antigen is unknown.

Ahead of sequencing, the ViraFEST assay grew antigen-specific CD4+ T cells using viral peptide pools. Once cultured for more than nine days, the cells underwent separation to obtain CD4+ T cells. The person had a PCR-confirmed SARS-CoV-2 infection during March to December 2020. The sample here was CD4+ T cells from PBMCs cultured with a peptide pool, taken before COVID-19 vaccination. V usage is TRBV5-4 and J usage is TRBJ1-1, with TRBD1 as a possible D gene (6 bases). The sequence came from a human donor who had a prior SARS-CoV-2 infection. CDR3 DNA sequence: TGTGCCAGCAGCTTGGCATCAGGGGATGGTGCTTTCTTT. As protein: CASSLASGDGAFF.